Below, 7 T cell receptor beta chains from the same sample are listed, as sequenced in a study of regulatory T cells in long-lasting Graves disease. Relying on iRepertoire HTBI primers and Arm-PCR of CDR3 regions, the team built TCR beta libraries. TCRdb analysed the multiplex PCR reads with MiXCR anew, one entry per CDR3 protein. The data hold 400,000 to 500,000 distinct CDR3 sequences, with 16% observed a single time. Indicated time point: newly diagnosed GD, antithyroid drugs for less than 3 months. The TCR library used RNA extracted from PBMCs. These sequences were also reported in another study, on T cells in Graves' hyperthyroidism and ophthalmopathy.

This specimen consisted of peripheral blood mononuclear cells (PBMCs), obtained at new diagnosis, from a patient treated with antithyroid drugs. The receptor set was obtained from a woman younger than 45 with Graves disease.

This clonotype showed up just once. A much more abundant neighbour one base away suggests this may be a read error. This rearrangement joins TRBV5-5 to TRBJ2-5; the D call may be TRBD1 or TRBD2 (6 bases each). The length of the CDR3 is 15 residues. Germline loops: CDR1 SGHKS, CDR2 YYEKEE (reference sequence). CDR3 region: CASSFSGDWGEAQYF. CDR3 nucleotides: TGCGCCAGCAGCTTTTCAGGGGATTGGGGGGAGGCCCAGTACTTC.

This clonotype showed up just once. A much larger clone is a single base away; this may be a read error. The conserved closing phenylalanine or tryptophan is absent in this CDR3, likely reflecting a read error. The J gene is TRBJ2-3, the V gene TRBV4-2; D remains ambiguous. In germline, CDR1 is LGHNA, CDR2 YNFKEQ. The CDR3 loop spans 15 amino acids. Trimming removed 0 bases from V and 2 bases from J, with 9 bases in between. CDR3 DNA: TGTGCCAGCAGCCAAGATCTAAGGACCACAGATACGCAGTATTCT. Translating it yields CASSQDLRTTDTQYS.

The table lists this clonotype with many counts. The chain recombines TRBV30 with TRBJ1-5; 7 positions match TRBD1. Trimming took 2 bases from V and 2 from J; bases not matched to a gene: 6. The germline V gene has CDR1 GTSNPN and CDR2 SVGIG (reference sequence). This CDR3 has 15 amino acids. The CDR3 loop is CAWSRGQGGNQPQHF. Written as DNA, the CDR3 is TGTGCCTGGAGTAGGGGGCAAGGAGGCAATCAGCCCCAGCATTTT.

This clonotype was seen repeatedly, ten times or more. The genes are TRBV3-1 and TRBJ2-1; D uncertain. The CDR3 spans 12 residues. V lost 4 bases and J 9 bases, leaving 10 bases between the germline ends. The germline V gene encodes CDR1 LGHDT and CDR2 YNNKEL (reference sequence). The CDR3 is CASSLRWREQFF. DNA for the CDR3: TGTGCCAGCAGCCTCCGGTGGCGTGAGCAGTTCTTC.

This clonotype was observed a few times. The chain employs TRBV5-1 and TRBJ2-3; 8 bases fit TRBD1. The germline CDR1 and CDR2 sequences are SGHRS and YFSETQ. The J segment lost 3 bases and the V segment lost 4 bases, leaving 19 bases of the junction unmatched. The CDR3 is 19 residues long. CDR3 coding DNA: TGCGCCAGCAGCCCGTCAACGGCGTCGGGGACAGGATTAACAGATACGCAGTATTTT. Amino acid sequence: CASSPSTASGTGLTDTQYF.

This clonotype came up a few times. The chain's CDR3 is CASTATGPYNEQFF. Here the CDR3 DNA reads TGTGCCAGTACTGCGACAGGGCCCTACAATGAGCAGTTCTTC. The chain couples TRBV19 to TRBJ2-1, with TRBD1 identical over 7 bases. Trimming removed 7 bases from V and 2 bases from J; junction bases left unmatched: 5. In germline, CDR1 is LNHDA, CDR2 SQIVND (reference sequence). There are 14 residues in the CDR3.

At least ten counts were recorded for this clonotype. The junction differs from germline at one of its ends, possibly a read error. Written as DNA, the CDR3 is TGTGCCAGCAGTGCGACAGGCCGATATAGCAATCAGCCCCAGCATTTT. The encoded protein is CASSATGRYSNQPQHF. This chain uses TRBV10-1 with TRBJ1-5; a possible D gene is TRBD1 (6 bases). The CDR3 sequence is 16 residues long. The germline V gene encodes CDR1 WNHNN and CDR2 SYGVQD (reference sequence).